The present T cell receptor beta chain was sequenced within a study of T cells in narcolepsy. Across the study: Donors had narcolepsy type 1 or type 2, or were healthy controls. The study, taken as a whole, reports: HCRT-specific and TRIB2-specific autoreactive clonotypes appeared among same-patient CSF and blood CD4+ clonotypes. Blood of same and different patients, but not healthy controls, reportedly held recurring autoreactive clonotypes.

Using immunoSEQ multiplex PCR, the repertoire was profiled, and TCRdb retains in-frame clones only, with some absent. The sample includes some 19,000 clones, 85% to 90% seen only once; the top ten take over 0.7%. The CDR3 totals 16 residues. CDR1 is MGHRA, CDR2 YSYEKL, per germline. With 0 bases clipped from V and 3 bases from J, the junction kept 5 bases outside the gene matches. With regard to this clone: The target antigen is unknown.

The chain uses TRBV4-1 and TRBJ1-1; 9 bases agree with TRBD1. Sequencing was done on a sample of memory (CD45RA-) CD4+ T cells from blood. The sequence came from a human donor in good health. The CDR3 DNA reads TGCGCCAGCAGCCAAGATTGGGACAGGGTTCACACTGAAGCTTTCTTT. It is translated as CASSQDWDRVHTEAFF.